The 17 T cell receptor beta chains reported below all come from one sample, sequenced in a study of T cell repertoires in cytomegalovirus infection. A single record per CDR3 protein comes from TCRdb applying MiXCR to the reads. The sample yields some 230,000 distinct CDR3 sequences, over 20% seen once. The sample consisted of CD8+ T cells from PBMCs. All receptors derive from a human donor in good health (CMV status not recorded). Some clones in this sample may be carry-over from other donors' samples.

CDR3 sequence (DNA): TGTGCCAGCAGCCCAGAGGGGGTCGGCACTGAAGCTTTCTTT. Residues: CASSPEGVGTEAFF. The chain has TRBV28 and TRBJ1-1; D possibly corresponds to TRBD1 (6 bases). V was trimmed by 6 bases and J by 4 bases, leaving 15 bases between them. The CDR3 length is 14 residues. Looked up from germline, CDR1 is MDHEN and CDR2 is SYDVKM.

This clonotype was found a few times. The rearrangement uses TRBV28 and TRBJ2-2; D gene ambiguous. Trimming left V 7 bases short and J 1 base short, with 10 bases between. The CDR3 is 14 amino acids. Germline CDR1 is MDHEN and CDR2 is SYDVKM. CDR3 DNA sequence: TGTGCCAGCATCGGGTTGATGAACACCGGGGAGCTGTTTTTT. Its protein product is CASIGLMNTGELFF. The entire variable domain, with the rest obtained from reference TRBV28 and TRBJ2-2, is as follows: DVKVTQSSRYLVKRTGEKVFLECVQDMDHENMFWYRQDPGLGLRLIYFSYDVKMKEKGDIPEGYSVSREKKERFSLILESASTNQTSMYLCASIGLMNTGELFFGEGSRLTVL.

This clonotype showed up many times. The rearrangement uses TRBV28 and TRBJ1-5; unclear D gene. Germline assignment: CDR1 MDHEN and CDR2 SYDVKM. The CDR3 loop spans 15 amino acids. Trimming left V 6 bases short and J 5 bases short, with 17 bases between. The CDR3 nucleotides are TGTGCCAGCAGAGCGGACCCTATGGGGTATCAGCCCCAGCATTTT. Residues: CASRADPMGYQPQHF.

This clonotype was detected a few times. The gene calls are TRBV14 and TRBJ2-7, with 10 bases aligning to TRBD2. Germline values: CDR1 SGHDN, CDR2 FVKESK. CDR3 length equals 15 residues. V lost 0 bases, J lost 3 bases, and 2 bases stayed unmatched. In DNA, the CDR3 is TGTGCCAGCAGCCAAGAACTAGCGGGGTTCTACGAGCAGTACTTC. The encoded protein is CASSQELAGFYEQYF.

This clonotype has ten or more counts. The gene calls are TRBV28 and TRBJ1-5, with 8 bases that match TRBD1. In germline, CDR1 is MDHEN, CDR2 SYDVKM. This CDR3 is 15 amino acids long. With V trimmed by 3 bases and J by 5 bases, 6 bases remained unmatched. The CDR3 protein is CASSFGGQGHQPQHF. The CDR3 bases are TGTGCCAGCAGTTTTGGAGGACAGGGCCATCAGCCCCAGCATTTT.

The chain combines TRBV7-4 with TRBJ2-5; 7 bases align to TRBD2. CDR1 and CDR2 from the germline V gene are SGHVT and SQSDAQ. Trimming removed 8 bases from V and 5 bases from J; junction bases left unmatched: 5. The CDR3 runs 12 residues. As DNA, the CDR3 is TGTGCCAGCGAAGGGAGGGTTGAGACCCAGTACTTC. Translation: CASEGRVETQYF.

This clonotype was seen many times. V gene TRBV7-2 combines with J gene TRBJ2-2; 15 bases align to TRBD2. With V trimmed by 0 bases and J by 4 bases, 15 bases remained unmatched. The CDR3 contains 22 residues. Germline V gene sequence: CDR1 SGHTA, CDR2 FQGNSA. The CDR3, as DNA: TGTGCCAGCAGCTTAGCTCCGATCCACGGGACTAGCGGGGGGATTGGCACCGGGGAGCTGTTTTTT. Amino acid sequence: CASSLAPIHGTSGGIGTGELFF.

This clonotype was detected ten times or more. The J gene is TRBJ2-2, the V gene TRBV7-3; D is perhaps TRBD1 (5 bases). V dropped 4 bases and J dropped 4 bases, with 13 bases sitting between them. The germline V gene has CDR1 SGHTA and CDR2 FQGTGA. The CDR3 is made up of 15 amino acids. The CDR3 nucleotides read TGTGCCAGCAGCTCGGACCTAAGGGGCACCGGGGAGCTGTTTTTT. Translating gives CASSSDLRGTGELFF.

In this sample, this clonotype turned up a few times. This chain connects TRBV7-9 to TRBJ1-2; D not certain. The V gene lost 5 bases and the J gene lost 6 bases, with 10 bases spanning the gap. The germline V gene encodes CDR1 SEHNR and CDR2 FQNEAQ (reference sequence). This CDR3 contains 12 residues. The CDR3 here is CASSRGGNGYTF. CDR3 DNA: TGTGCCAGCAGCCGAGGTGGAAATGGCTACACCTTC.

The rearrangement joins TRBV28 to TRBJ1-4; no clear D gene. V was shortened by 6 bases and J by 5 bases, with 16 bases between the two germline ends. Germline V gene lookup returns CDR1 MDHEN and CDR2 SYDVKM. There are 15 residues in the CDR3. The CDR3 DNA is TGTGCCAGCAGCGCTCCCGGGGTCTTGAATGAAAAACTGTTTTTT. It encodes CASSAPGVLNEKLFF.

The CDR3 is CASSRRQFQETQYF. The DNA for the CDR3 is TGTGCCAGCAGTCGCCGACAGTTCCAAGAGACCCAGTACTTC. The chain couples TRBV27 to TRBJ2-5, with D possibly TRBD1 on 5 matching bases. Germline-derived CDR1 and CDR2 are MNHEY and SMNVEV (reference sequence). The CDR3 runs to 14 residues. The V gene lost 5 bases and the J gene lost 1 base, with 11 bases spanning the gap.

The chain is built from TRBV4-1 and TRBJ1-5; D may be TRBD1 (6 bases). The CDR3 length is 15 residues. The V gene's germline CDR1 is MGHRA and CDR2 YSYEKL. The V and J ends lost 7 bases and 0 bases respectively, with 13 bases between them. CDR3 DNA: TGCGCCAGCAAGGAACAGGGTGGTAGCAATCAGCCCCAGCATTTT. Amino acid sequence: CASKEQGGSNQPQHF.

This chain joins TRBV5-1 and TRBJ2-5; either TRBD1 or TRBD2 may supply D (5 bases each). This CDR3 region has 16 residues. V was cut by 1 base and J by 4 bases, with 17 bases left in between. Germline CDR1 SGHRS, CDR2 YFSETQ. CDR3 in DNA: TGCGCCAGCAGCTTGACCGTCGGGACGGACCCAGAGACCCAGTACTTC. Translation: CASSLTVGTDPETQYF.

The chain carries TRBV7-3 and TRBJ2-2; 11 bases are shared with TRBD1. The V gene's germline CDR1 is SGHTA and CDR2 FQGTGA. V trimming: 5 bases; J trimming: 3 bases; junction bases outside the gene matches: 8. CDR3 length: 17 residues. The CDR3 reads CASSPGQGALYTGELFF. CDR3 coding DNA: TGTGCCAGCAGCCCCGGACAGGGGGCGTTGTACACCGGGGAGCTGTTTTTT.

This chain links TRBV7-6 with TRBJ2-5; TRBD2 matches 9 bases. Germline V gene lookup returns CDR1 SGHVS and CDR2 FNYEAQ. Losses at the gene ends were 5 bases for V and 5 bases for J; bases not matched to a gene: 9. The CDR3 length is 15 residues. CDR3 nucleotides: TGTGCCAGCAGCCCAAGCGGGGGGCCGGAGGAGACCCAGTACTTC. Amino acid sequence: CASSPSGGPEETQYF.

This clonotype turned up a few times. This sequence joins TRBV29-1 and TRBJ1-1; unclear D gene. Germline loops: CDR1 SQVTM, CDR2 ANQGSEA. The CDR3 covers 14 residues. V lost 0 bases to trimming and J lost 4 bases, with 12 bases between them. CDR3 nucleotide sequence: TGCAGCGTTGAAGACCGGACGGTTGGCACTGAAGCTTTCTTT. Amino acids: CSVEDRTVGTEAFF.

This clonotype was seen at least ten times. J is TRBJ2-6 and V is TRBV27; D unresolved. Germline V gene lookup returns CDR1 MNHEY and CDR2 SMNVEV (reference sequence). The V end was cut by 6 bases, the J end by 4 bases, with 10 bases between. This CDR3 spans 14 amino acids. CDR3 DNA: TGTGCCAGCAGCTTGACAATCGGGGCCAACGTCCTGACTTTC. Its translation: CASSLTIGANVLTF.